The clone carrying this T cell receptor beta chain has a count of ten or more. Its specificity is not known. Time point indicated: persistent/refractory GD, antithyroid drugs over 5 years with positive TRAb. The authors made the TCR library using RNA they extracted from PBMCs. This specimen belongs to a study of regulatory T cells in long-lasting Graves disease. General study results and limits: Examination was confined to peripheral blood, excluding thyroid tissue. Less diverse TCR repertoires were seen in persistent Graves' patients than in newly diagnosed ones. Sharing of public clonotypes was greater in persistent patients (2,741) than in new patients (roughly 970).

Arm-PCR of CDR3 regions and iRepertoire HTBI primers were the basis on which TCR beta libraries were built. TCRdb reprocessed the multiplex PCR reads with MiXCR, giving one entry per CDR3 protein. The sample records more than 300,000 distinct CDR3 sequences, about 19% being singletons. Sequencing used peripheral blood mononuclear cells (PBMCs), obtained when the disease was refractory, from a patient treated with antithyroid drugs. This TCR was recovered from a female donor with Graves disease.

CDR3 sequence: CASDGGPGQPQHF. Here the CDR3 DNA reads TGTGCCAGCGACGGGGGCCCGGGTCAGCCCCAGCATTTT. The chain couples TRBV6-1 to TRBJ1-5, with D perhaps TRBD1 (6 bases). The CDR3 contains 13 residues. CDR1 MNHNS and CDR2 SASEGT come from the germline V gene. The V end was cut by 8 bases, the J end by 6 bases, with 14 bases between.